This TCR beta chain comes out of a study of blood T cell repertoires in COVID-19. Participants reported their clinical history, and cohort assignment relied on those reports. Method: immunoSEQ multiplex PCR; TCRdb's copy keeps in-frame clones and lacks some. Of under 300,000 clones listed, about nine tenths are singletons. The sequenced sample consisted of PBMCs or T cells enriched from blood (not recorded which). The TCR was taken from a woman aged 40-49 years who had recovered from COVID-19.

The DNA for the CDR3 is TGTGCTACGCGGGGGGAGAACACAGATACGCAGTATTTT. Encoded protein: CATRGENTDTQYF. The gene calls are TRBV5-4 and TRBJ2-3, with TRBD2 matching over 8 bases. The germline V gene has CDR1 SGHNT and CDR2 YYREEE (reference sequence). CDR3 length equals 13 residues. Using reference TRBV5-4 and TRBJ2-3 for the parts outside the CDR3, the full variable domain is ETGVTQSPTHLIKTRGQQVTLRCSSQSGHNTVSWYQQALGQGPQFIFQYYREEENGRGNFPPRFSGLQFPNYSSELNVNALELDDSALYLCATRGENTDTQYFGPGTRLTVL.